A single sample is the source of the 18 T cell receptor beta chains below, sequenced in a study of human T cells and chemical hapten exposure. TCRdb itself ran the RACE reads through MiXCR, one entry per CDR3 protein. The sample shows fewer than 85,000 distinct CDR3 sequences, 8.5% to 9.5% of them seen only once. This sample's time point: healthy volunteer bleed at 6 weeks. Unfractionated whole blood yielded the extracted total RNA. The sequenced sample was whole blood. These receptor sequences come from a female donor in good health. Some clones in this sample may be carry-over from other donors' samples.

This clonotype was detected a few times. This CDR3 reads CASSRDTSTNEKLFF. The CDR3 DNA reads TGCGCCAGCAGCCGAGACACATCAACTAATGAAAAACTGTTTTTT. The chain joins TRBV4-3 to TRBJ1-4; unclear D gene. Deletions cut 4 bases from V and 0 bases from J, with 9 bases between. CDR1 and CDR2 from the germline V gene are LGHNA and YSLEER. The CDR3 is 15 amino acids.

In its sample, this clonotype was seen many times. The chain is built from TRBV29-1 and TRBJ2-1, with TRBD2 matching 9 bases. The CDR3 totals 14 residues. Germline V gene data show CDR1 as SQVTM and CDR2 as ANQGSEA. CDR3 coding DNA: TGCACCACTGGGGGCGGGGGGGCAAACAATGAGCAGTTCTTC. It encodes CTTGGGGANNEQFF.

This clonotype occurred many times. The chain couples TRBV4-2 to TRBJ2-5; 13 bases are a match to TRBD2. Unmatched junction bases numbered 6, after V lost 4 bases and J lost 7 bases. CDR1 is LGHNA and CDR2 is YNFKEQ in the germline V gene. The CDR3 runs 15 residues. The CDR3, as DNA: TGTGCCAGCAGCCGTGGGACTAGCGGGGAAGGGACCCAGTACTTC. Amino acid sequence: CASSRGTSGEGTQYF.

There are many counts of this clonotype. This sequence joins TRBV4-3 and TRBJ1-6, with TRBD1 identical over 8 bases. The CDR3 is made up of 14 amino acids. Germline lookup yields CDR1 LGHNA and CDR2 YSLEER. J gave up 9 bases and V 4 bases, and 5 bases lay outside the gene matches. The CDR3 reads CASSLTGELSPLHF. The DNA for the CDR3 is TGCGCCAGCAGCCTGACAGGGGAACTTTCACCCCTCCACTTT.

This clonotype turned up a few times. The chain links TRBV12-3 or TRBV12-4 to TRBJ1-6, with D maybe TRBD1 (5 bases). Deletions cut 3 bases from V and 5 bases from J, with 11 bases between. This CDR3 has 15 residues. DNA for the CDR3: TGTGCCAGCAGTTTTTCGACAGATAATAATTCACCCCTCCACTTT. As protein: CASSFSTDNNSPLHF.

This clonotype was observed at least ten times. This chain links TRBV20-1 with TRBJ2-3, with 10 bases matching TRBD2. Germline V lookup: CDR1 DFQATT, CDR2 SNEGSKA (reference sequence). Unmatched junction bases numbered 10, after V lost 3 bases and J lost 10 bases. This CDR3 spans 14 amino acids. The CDR3 is CSARLRAGGLAQYF. The CDR3 DNA reads as TGCAGTGCTAGGCTCCGAGCGGGGGGGCTTGCGCAGTATTTT.

The gene calls are TRBV5-1 and TRBJ2-3; TRBD1 might be the D (5 bases). The CDR3 runs to 14 residues. The germline V and J ends were trimmed by 4 bases and 6 bases, with 15 bases remaining between them. Germline CDR1 reads SGHRS; CDR2 reads YFSETQ. CDR3 coding DNA: TGCGCCAGCAGCCCGACGGAGCAGGGCGATACGCAGTATTTT. As protein: CASSPTEQGDTQYF.

This clonotype was observed a handful of times. The J gene is TRBJ1-1, the V gene TRBV12-3 or TRBV12-4; TRBD1 matches at 9 bases. CDR3 length: 16 amino acids. V gave up 4 bases and J gave up 7 bases; unmatched junction bases: 13. This CDR3 is CASSWGGTGPLLEAFF. The CDR3 DNA follows: TGTGCCAGCAGTTGGGGTGGGACAGGGCCCCTCCTTGAAGCTTTCTTT.

This clonotype was observed at least ten times. The V call is TRBV6-4, the J call TRBJ1-1; tentatively, D is TRBD1 (5 bases). Trimming stripped 2 bases from V and 4 bases from J, with 11 bases between. Germline CDR1 is MRHNA and CDR2 is SNTAGT. The CDR3 totals 14 residues. As DNA, the CDR3 is TGTGCCAGCAGTGACGGGACGGAGGGCACTGAAGCTTTCTTT. Residues: CASSDGTEGTEAFF.

This clonotype was observed a handful of times. This chain links TRBV4-1 with TRBJ1-1; D remains unclear. Germline V CDR1 and CDR2: MGHRA, YSYEKL. This CDR3 is 15 amino acids long. With 1 base removed from V and 1 base from J, the gap between germline ends came to 10 bases. CDR3: CASSQVQTKNTEAFF. The CDR3 DNA is TGCGCCAGCAGCCAAGTCCAGACCAAGAACACTGAAGCTTTCTTT.

This clonotype was detected ten times or more. The chain is built from TRBV20-1 and TRBJ1-2; 7 bases fit TRBD1. This CDR3 comprises 15 residues. Germline V gives CDR1 DFQATT, CDR2 SNEGSKA (reference sequence). V lost 6 bases, J lost 3 bases, and 13 bases stayed unmatched. CDR3 bases: TGCAGTGCCGAGACAGGGTTGTCTGGAGACTATGGCTACACCTTC. This codes for CSAETGLSGDYGYTF.

As to this clonotype: This may be a read error, as it is one base from a much larger clone. The CDR3, as DNA: TGTGCCAGCAGCAATTTCGGGACAGGGGTCACCGGGGAGCTGTTTTTT. Its protein product is CASSNFGTGVTGELFF. J is TRBJ2-2 and V is TRBV21-1; the table's D call TRBD1 went unverified against the DNA. TRBV21-1 is labeled a pseudogene. The CDR3 is 16 amino acids.

This clonotype was counted at least ten times. This chain connects TRBV5-5 to TRBJ1-6; D remains unclear. The CDR3 has 15 amino acids. Per the germline V gene, CDR1 is SGHKS and CDR2 is YYEKEE (reference sequence). Deletions cut 4 bases from V and 2 bases from J, with 10 bases between. The CDR3 loop reads CASSAAGTYNSPLHF. The DNA of the CDR3 is TGTGCCAGCAGCGCGGCCGGGACCTATAATTCACCCCTCCACTTT.

At least ten counts were recorded for this clonotype. The chain links TRBV5-1 to TRBJ2-7; D not certain. Between the trimmed V and J ends, which lost 0 bases and 7 bases, there was a span of 20 bases. Germline V gene lookup returns CDR1 SGHRS and CDR2 YFSETQ. CDR3 length equals 16 residues. The CDR3 DNA is TGCGCCAGCAGCTTGGGCCTGGGGAATCGCGCGGAGGAGCAGTACTTC. Translation gives CASSLGLGNRAEEQYF.

This clonotype was recorded only once. Possible read error: a much larger clone is one base away. This chain uses TRBV7-6 with TRBJ2-4; 12 bases agree with TRBD2. Germline V lookup: CDR1 SGHVS, CDR2 FNYEAQ. With V trimmed by 5 bases and J by 6 bases, 14 bases remained unmatched. The length of the CDR3 is 18 residues. In nucleotides, the CDR3 is TGTGCCAGCAGCAACAGACTAGCGGGGGCCAGGCAGATAAACATTCAGTACTTC. Its protein is CASSNRLAGARQINIQYF.

This clonotype was detected only a few times. V is TRBV12-3 or TRBV12-4 and J is TRBJ2-2; 9 nucleotides align to TRBD1. The J segment lost 6 bases and the V segment lost 2 bases, leaving 10 bases of the junction unmatched. The CDR3 consists of 17 residues. The CDR3 here is CASSLSLGQGRAGELFF. The CDR3 bases are TGTGCCAGCAGTTTATCTTTGGGACAGGGTAGAGCCGGGGAGCTGTTTTTT.

A few counts support this clonotype. Written as DNA, the CDR3 is TGTGCCAGCAGCTTAGTTCCAGGGGCCCAAGAGACCCAGTACTTC. It translates to CASSLVPGAQETQYF. V and J are TRBV7-2 and TRBJ2-5, with D perhaps TRBD1 (6 bases). The CDR3 length is 15 residues. Germline lookup yields CDR1 SGHTA and CDR2 FQGNSA. V shed 1 base and J shed 1 base, with 10 bases lying between them.

The chain employs TRBV6-5 and TRBJ1-5; 9 bases are shared with TRBD1. This CDR3 has 19 residues. V shed 3 bases and J 0 bases; nucleotides not matched to a gene: 12. CDR1 is MNHEY and CDR2 is SVGAGI in the germline V gene. The DNA of the CDR3 is TGTGCCAGCAGTTATCTAGCCGGGACAGGGTCTTATAGCAATCAGCCCCAGCATTTT. This sequence encodes CASSYLAGTGSYSNQPQHF.